These 13 T cell receptor beta chains originate from one sample sequenced in a study of T-cell memory formation after mild COVID-19. TCRdb re-derived calls from the 5' RACE reads in MiXCR, one entry per CDR3 protein. Among under 300,000 distinct CDR3 sequences listed, around 17% were seen once. The sample comprised PBMCs or a T cell subset sorted from them (not recorded which). These receptors all stem from a man aged 18 to 29 who had mild COVID-19 (a few samples of this study predate the infection). Cell type and time point are not known.

This chain uses TRBV20-1 with TRBJ1-2; 7 bases align to TRBD1. The junction had 7 bases not matched to a gene; V was cut back by 5 bases and J by 7 bases. This CDR3 spans 12 amino acids. Germline-derived CDR1 and CDR2 are DFQATT and SNEGSKA (reference sequence). The CDR3 nucleotides are TGCAGTGCTCCAGACAGGGATCTTGGCTACACCTTC. This gives the protein CSAPDRDLGYTF.

This clonotype showed up just once. DNA for the CDR3: TGTGCCAGCAGCTTAAGCACAGCTGCTAACTATGGCTACACCTTC. As protein: CASSLSTAANYGYTF. The chain has TRBV7-2 and TRBJ1-2, with D uncertain. V lost 2 bases and J lost 0, with 10 bases in between. This CDR3 is built from 15 residues. CDR1 SGHTA and CDR2 FQGNSA come from the germline V gene.

This clonotype was observed a handful of times. The V and J genes are TRBV2 and TRBJ1-5, with D uncertain. Germline loops: CDR1 SNHLY, CDR2 FYNNEI. This CDR3 is 14 amino acids long. V was cut by 1 base and J by 7 bases, with 11 bases left in between. The DNA for the CDR3 is TGTGCCAGCAGTGAAGGCCAATCCCGGCAGCCCCAGCATTTT. It codes for CASSEGQSRQPQHF.

This clonotype was picked up a small number of times. The chain combines TRBV9 with TRBJ1-6; 9 bases are shared with TRBD1. V lost 2 bases and J lost 8; bases outside the gene matches: 2. The CDR3 sequence is 14 residues long. Per the germline V gene, CDR1 is SGDLS and CDR2 is YYNGEE. CDR3 residues: CASSVRTGDSPLHF. The DNA for the CDR3 is TGTGCCAGCAGCGTGAGGACAGGGGATTCACCCCTCCACTTT.

This clonotype showed up just a few times. The chain joins TRBV4-1 to TRBJ1-2, with D uncertain. Germline CDR1 MGHRA, CDR2 YSYEKL. Trimming removed 1 base at V and 2 bases at J, with 11 bases between. The CDR3 runs to 15 residues. CDR3 sequence (DNA): TGCGCCAGCAGCCAAGTGGGATCCCTAAACTATGGCTACACCTTC. Amino acid sequence: CASSQVGSLNYGYTF.

This clonotype has more than one count but fewer than ten. V usage is TRBV5-6 and J usage is TRBJ1-2; 7 bases map to TRBD1. V gave up 6 bases and J gave up 2 bases; unmatched junction bases: 4. In germline, CDR1 is SGHDT, CDR2 YYEEEE. The CDR3 is 13 residues long. CDR3 sequence (DNA): TGTGCCAGCAAACCGGGACAGAACTATGGCTACACCTTC. Translated, it gives CASKPGQNYGYTF.

This clonotype was counted many times. The chain recombines TRBV20-1 with TRBJ1-1; 8 positions agree with TRBD1. The germline V gene encodes CDR1 DFQATT and CDR2 SNEGSKA (reference sequence). There are 15 residues in the CDR3. J was trimmed by 5 bases and V by 0 bases; bases with no gene match: 8. The CDR3 nucleotides read TGCAGTGCTAGAGATCCCGGACAGGGAGGAACTGAAGCTTTCTTT. It specifies CSARDPGQGGTEAFF.

This clonotype was seen ten or more times. The gene calls are TRBV24-1 and TRBJ2-3; no firm D call. With 7 bases removed from V and 2 bases from J, the gap between germline ends came to 15 bases. Germline assignment: CDR1 KGHDR and CDR2 SFDVKD. The CDR3 has 15 amino acids. CDR3 nucleotides: TGTGCCACCAGCCCTGGACGGATTTTCACAGATACGCAGTATTTT. It is translated as CATSPGRIFTDTQYF.

This clonotype was observed many times. The chain employs TRBV7-2 and TRBJ2-5; D is undetermined. The CDR3 runs to 12 residues. From germline, CDR1 is SGHTA and CDR2 FQGNSA. The V gene lost 2 bases and the J gene lost 5 bases, with 6 bases spanning the gap. The CDR3 region is CASSLNFETQYF. The CDR3 DNA reads as TGTGCCAGCAGCTTAAATTTTGAGACCCAGTACTTC.

V is TRBV7-2 and J is TRBJ2-3; D is undetermined. Trimming took 6 bases from V and 5 from J, leaving 9 bases between them. Germline V CDR1 and CDR2: SGHTA, FQGNSA. The CDR3 spans 12 residues. The DNA for the CDR3 is TGTGCCAGCAGGAGACCTGAAGATACGCAGTATTTT. This gives the protein CASRRPEDTQYF. Full variable domain (rest looked up from reference TRBV7-2 and TRBJ2-3): GAGVSQSPSNKVTEKGKDVELRCDPISGHTALYWYRQSLGQGLEFLIYFQGNSAPDKSGLPSDRFSAERTGGSVSTLTIQRTQQEDSAVYLCASRRPEDTQYFGPGTRLTVL.

The chain recombines TRBV29-1 with TRBJ2-2; D is possibly TRBD2 (6 bases). The CDR3 sequence is 12 residues long. The germline gives CDR1 SQVTM, CDR2 ANQGSEA. The V and J ends lost 4 bases and 7 bases respectively, with 10 bases between them. CDR3 region: CSVAREVGELFF. CDR3 bases: TGCAGCGTTGCCAGGGAGGTCGGGGAGCTGTTTTTT.

The chain has TRBV6-2 or TRBV6-3 and TRBJ1-5, with TRBD1 as a possible D gene (5 bases). The length of the CDR3 is 13 residues. CDR1 MNHEY and CDR2 SVGEGT come from the germline V gene. V was clipped by 2 bases and J by 4 bases, with 6 bases between them. The CDR3 region has the DNA TGTGCCAGCAGTTACAGGACAAATCAGCCCCAGCATTTT. Its protein product is CASSYRTNQPQHF.

The chain is built from TRBV12-3 or TRBV12-4 and TRBJ2-2, with a possible D match to TRBD1 (5 bases). The CDR3 spans 14 residues. The V and J ends lost 6 bases and 7 bases respectively, with 15 bases between them. The CDR3 sequence: CASSYLQGGGELFF. The CDR3 coding sequence is TGTGCCAGCAGCTACCTGCAGGGCGGCGGGGAGCTGTTTTTT.